Following are 25 T cell receptor beta chains from one sample sequenced in a study of T-cell reconstitution after alpha-beta-depleted transplantation in children. Using unique molecular identifiers, the investigators prepared the TCRbeta library. Each CDR3 protein gets one entry after TCRdb re-called the PCR reads with MiXCR. The data show roughly 500,000 distinct CDR3 sequences, 10% seen once. The specimen comprised PBMCs, sampled before TCRalphabeta/CD19-depleted stem cell transplant. These receptors all stem from a child under 10 years old with inherited bone marrow failure, due to receive a stem cell transplant.

About this clonotype itself: It may be a read error: a sequence one base away is much more abundant. V and J are TRBV10-3 and TRBJ2-2; a weak D match, TRBD1 (5 bases). Trimming shortened V by 6 bases and J by 1 base, and 12 bases separated the two germline ends. The germline gives CDR1 ENHRY, CDR2 SYGVKD. The CDR3 loop spans 15 amino acids. The CDR3 nucleotides read TGTGCCATCAGCCGAGACAGTGGGAACACCGGGGAGCTGTTTTTT. This translates into CAISRDSGNTGELFF.

This chain uses TRBV19 with TRBJ2-1; the match to TRBD2 covers 11 bases. The germline V gene has CDR1 LNHDA and CDR2 SQIVND (reference sequence). The CDR3 loop spans 15 amino acids. The V and J ends lost 4 bases and 7 bases, in that order; junction bases with no gene match: 6. The DNA for the CDR3 is TGTGCCAGTAGTAAACTAGCGGGAGAATTGAATGAGCAGTTCTTC. The encoded protein is CASSKLAGELNEQFF.

Comments on this clonotype: Since the CDR3 does not end with the conserved phenylalanine or tryptophan, this likely comes from a read error. The V call is TRBV19, the J call TRBJ2-1; D may be TRBD2 (5 bases). The V gene's germline CDR1 is LNHDA and CDR2 SQIVND (reference sequence). V lost 10 bases and J lost 0, with 16 bases in between. This CDR3 has 15 residues. CDR3 sequence: CATSIGGSSYNEQFS. CDR3 sequence (DNA): TGTGCCACTAGCATAGGCGGTAGCTCCTACAATGAGCAGTTCTCC.

This clonotype was recorded at least ten times. This chain links TRBV7-2 with TRBJ2-7; D may be TRBD1 (6 bases). Trimming removed 1 base from V and 3 bases from J, with 7 bases in between. The CDR3 is 13 residues long. Germline V gene data show CDR1 as SGHTA and CDR2 as FQGNSA. The CDR3 DNA follows: TGTGCCAGCAGCTTAGTGACAGGCTACGAGCAGTACTTC. It translates to CASSLVTGYEQYF.

This clonotype was counted at least ten times. V is TRBV9 and J is TRBJ2-1; 7 bases line up with TRBD2. Germline values: CDR1 SGDLS, CDR2 YYNGEE. The CDR3 runs 15 residues. V lost 4 bases, J lost 9 bases, and 13 bases stayed unmatched. This CDR3 reads CASSPPGGGRGEQFF. The CDR3 bases are TGTGCCAGCAGCCCCCCTGGTGGCGGGAGAGGTGAGCAGTTCTTC.

J is TRBJ2-2 and V is TRBV19; D may be TRBD2 (5 bases). CDR1 is LNHDA, CDR2 SQIVND, per germline (reference sequence). Trimming pared 6 bases from V and 7 bases from J, leaving 12 bases between. This CDR3 region has 13 residues. The CDR3 bases are TGTGCCAGTAGCACTGAGGGCAACGGGGAGCTGTTTTTT. Translation gives CASSTEGNGELFF.

This clonotype was seen at least ten times. The chain carries TRBV6-5 and TRBJ1-2; maybe TRBD1 (5 bases). This CDR3 is built from 12 residues. Germline V gene lookup returns CDR1 MNHEY and CDR2 SVGAGI. V lost 6 bases, J lost 8 bases, and 13 bases lay in between. The CDR3 protein is CASSPIPGGYTF. The CDR3 DNA follows: TGTGCCAGCAGCCCCATTCCAGGGGGCTACACCTTC.

This clonotype was observed many times. The rearrangement joins TRBV7-9 to TRBJ2-3; D gene ambiguous. The germline gives CDR1 SEHNR, CDR2 FQNEAQ (reference sequence). The length of the CDR3 is 15 residues. The ends were cut back, 0 bases at V and 2 bases at J, with 9 bases in the middle. The CDR3 DNA follows: TGTGCCAGCAGCTTAGCTGGGAAGCCCACAGATACGCAGTATTTT. Encoded protein: CASSLAGKPTDTQYF.

In its sample, this clonotype was seen many times. CDR3 amino acids: CASSPGPIPFGSEQYF. The CDR3 DNA is TGTGCCAGCAGCCCAGGACCGATCCCGTTCGGGTCCGAGCAGTACTTC. The gene calls are TRBV7-9 and TRBJ2-7, with D uncertain. CDR1 and CDR2 from the germline V gene are SEHNR and FQNEAQ (reference sequence). V gave up 5 bases and J gave up 6 bases, with 23 bases separating them. The CDR3 covers 16 residues.

V gene TRBV23-1 combines with J gene TRBJ2-1, with TRBD1 identical over 9 bases. TRBV23-1 is an open reading frame, and its role is uncertain. The CDR3 runs to 16 residues. Trimming removed 2 bases from V and 6 bases from J; junction bases left unmatched: 8. The CDR3 loop is CASSQVGDRVGNEQFF. The CDR3 bases are TGCGCCAGCAGTCAAGTAGGGGACAGGGTCGGCAATGAGCAGTTCTTC.

The chain couples TRBV6-2 or TRBV6-3 to TRBJ1-1, with D tentatively TRBD1 (6 bases). This CDR3 spans 15 amino acids. CDR1 is MNHEY, CDR2 SVGEGT, per germline. Trimming removed 7 bases from V and 1 base from J, with 16 bases in between. CDR3 DNA: TGTGCCAGCATCAAGGGGACAAGCAAGAACACTGAAGCTTTCTTT. It specifies CASIKGTSKNTEAFF.

This clonotype appeared a few times. The CDR3 DNA reads as TGTGCCAGCAGCTTCGGACAGGGGAGGGACACTGAAGCTTTCTTT. Protein: CASSFGQGRDTEAFF. The V call is TRBV7-2, the J call TRBJ1-1, with TRBD1 matching over 9 bases. Trimming cost V 3 bases and J 3 bases; bases outside gene matches: 5. The length of the CDR3 is 15 residues. Looked up from germline, CDR1 is SGHTA and CDR2 is FQGNSA.

This clonotype appeared many times. V gene TRBV18 combines with J gene TRBJ1-1; D is perhaps TRBD1 (6 bases). The CDR3 spans 13 residues. Germline loops: CDR1 KGHSH, CDR2 LQKENI. Trimming cost V 2 bases and J 7 bases, with 11 bases left between them. The chain's CDR3 is CASSPAGAYEAFF. The CDR3 coding sequence is TGTGCCAGCTCACCAGCGGGGGCCTATGAAGCTTTCTTT.

This sequence joins TRBV30 and TRBJ2-3; 7 nucleotides line up with TRBD2. The V and J ends lost 1 base and 5 bases, in that order; junction bases with no gene match: 15. Germline CDR1 is GTSNPN and CDR2 is SVGIG (reference sequence). This CDR3 is built from 17 residues. CDR3 amino acids: CAWSGAGDLVSGDTQYF. Written as DNA, the CDR3 is TGTGCCTGGAGTGGTGCGGGAGATTTGGTGTCAGGAGATACGCAGTATTTT.

This clonotype was seen at least ten times. The chain combines TRBV27 with TRBJ2-5; the D gene is possibly TRBD2 (6 bases). There are 14 residues in the CDR3. V was cut by 4 bases and J by 2 bases, with 11 bases left in between. The germline gives CDR1 MNHEY, CDR2 SMNVEV (reference sequence). The CDR3 spells CASSYHAGQETQYF. The DNA for the CDR3 is TGTGCCAGCAGTTATCACGCGGGGCAAGAGACCCAGTACTTC.

This clonotype showed up many times. This chain uses TRBV5-1 with TRBJ2-3; maybe TRBD1 (5 bases). Germline values: CDR1 SGHRS, CDR2 YFSETQ. The CDR3 covers 15 residues. V lost 0 bases to trimming and J lost 1 base, with 9 bases between them. The CDR3 here is CASSLEVGGTDTQYF. The CDR3 nucleotides are TGCGCCAGCAGCTTGGAGGTAGGGGGCACAGATACGCAGTATTTT. The full variable domain, with the rest looked up from reference TRBV5-1 and TRBJ2-3, is KAGVTQTPRYLIKTRGQQVTLSCSPISGHRSVSWYQQTPGQGLQFLFEYFSETQRNKGNFPGRFSGRQFSNSRSEMNVSTLELGDSALYLCASSLEVGGTDTQYFGPGTRLTVL.

In its sample, this clonotype was seen many times. The chain links TRBV9 to TRBJ2-1; 10 bases fit TRBD2. The V gene's germline CDR1 is SGDLS and CDR2 YYNGEE. The J segment lost 5 bases and the V segment lost 3 bases, leaving 2 bases of the junction unmatched. CDR3 size: 14 residues. The DNA for the CDR3 is TGTGCCAGCAGCGCTGGGACTAGCGACAATGAGCAGTTCTTC. Translating it yields CASSAGTSDNEQFF.

The V and J genes are TRBV6-1 and TRBJ2-1, with D perhaps matching TRBD2 (7 bases). The CDR3 covers 14 residues. Germline lookup yields CDR1 MNHNS and CDR2 SASEGT. The V end lost 6 bases, the J end lost 8 bases, and 17 bases lay between the germline ends. CDR3 in DNA: TGTGCCAGCAGCGGGGACTGGGGGGGCGATGAGCAGTTCTTC. This codes for CASSGDWGGDEQFF.

This clonotype showed up many times. This rearrangement joins TRBV4-1 to TRBJ2-7; D gene unclear. The CDR3 has 13 residues. V dropped 1 base and J dropped 4 bases, with 8 bases sitting between them. The germline V gene encodes CDR1 MGHRA and CDR2 YSYEKL. CDR3 bases: TGCGCCAGCAGCCAAGTTCACGGTTACGAGCAGTACTTC. Its translation: CASSQVHGYEQYF.

Many counts were recorded for this clonotype. The V gene is TRBV27, the J gene TRBJ2-7, with D perhaps matching TRBD2 (7 bases). V lost 1 base and J lost 3, with 13 bases in between. Germline loops: CDR1 MNHEY, CDR2 SMNVEV (reference sequence). The CDR3 covers 15 residues. CDR3 nucleotides: TGTGCCAGCAGTTTATGGGGGGGGCCAGGCTACGAGCAGTACTTC. Translation: CASSLWGGPGYEQYF.

This clonotype was observed many times. The rearrangement uses TRBV12-3 or TRBV12-4 and TRBJ2-5; no clear D gene. V lost 2 bases to trimming and J lost 4 bases, with 20 bases between them. The CDR3 has 17 amino acids. The CDR3 DNA follows: TGTGCCAGCAGTTTAAAAGACGGCACACCAGAAGGAGAGACCCAGTACTTC. Its translation is CASSLKDGTPEGETQYF.

The V and J genes are TRBV12-3 or TRBV12-4 and TRBJ2-1, with 9 bases that match TRBD2. Trimming took 8 bases from V and 3 from J; bases not matched to a gene: 5. There are 14 residues in the CDR3. The CDR3 region has the DNA TGTGCCAGCGGCGGGACTAGCCGCTACAATGAGCAGTTCTTC. This sequence encodes CASGGTSRYNEQFF.

The chain combines TRBV20-1 with TRBJ2-7; 9 nucleotides agree with TRBD1. The trim removed 6 bases at V and 3 bases at J, leaving 9 bases unmatched. CDR1 and CDR2 (germline): DFQATT, SNEGSKA (reference sequence). The CDR3 sequence is 14 residues long. The CDR3 DNA reads TGCAGTGCCCACCTGGACAGGGGCCTCTACGAGCAGTACTTC. Encoded protein: CSAHLDRGLYEQYF.

This clonotype was detected many times. The V gene is TRBV7-2, the J gene TRBJ2-3; D not certain. This CDR3 has 14 residues. The germline V and J ends were trimmed by 2 bases and 5 bases, with 11 bases remaining between them. Germline assignment: CDR1 SGHTA and CDR2 FQGNSA. In DNA, the CDR3 is TGTGCCAGCAGCTTACTGGGAACCAGAGATACGCAGTATTTT. Protein sequence: CASSLLGTRDTQYF.

This clonotype was counted many times. The rearrangement uses TRBV7-2 and TRBJ2-2; D call uncertain. The CDR3 sequence is 12 residues long. Germline CDR1 and CDR2: SGHTA and FQGNSA. The V and J ends lost 4 bases and 6 bases respectively, with 6 bases between them. CDR3 residues: CASSYKAGELFF. The DNA for the CDR3 is TGTGCCAGCAGCTATAAGGCCGGGGAGCTGTTTTTT.